Reported below is one T cell receptor (beta chain). What it binds is unknown. Each CDR3 protein gets one entry after TCRdb re-called the reads with MiXCR. The sample has some 590,000 distinct CDR3 sequences, under 45% seen once; the top ten hold 48%. The data stem from a study of T cell repertoires in cytomegalovirus infection. Study details: It was recently identified HLA-C-restricted and well-studied HLA-B-restricted CMV epitopes that the study used. Both CMV infection and a matching HLA type were indicated by public TCR beta signatures.

CDR3 size: 19 residues. The junction had 20 bases not matched to a gene; V was cut back by 5 bases and J by 8 bases. Study-level results: CMV-specific TCR beta clonotypes restricted by HLA-C were the ones dominating the ex vivo response.

The chain is built from TRBV12-3 or TRBV12-4 and TRBJ1-4; 10 nucleotides line up with TRBD1. The TCR originated in a human donor in good health (CMV status not recorded). Some clones in this sample may be carry-over from other donors' samples. The sequenced sample was cultured PBMCs, obtained from culture after CMV antigen stimulation. The CDR3 sequence is CASSLIYKSTGGVEEKLFF. CDR3 nucleotides: TGTGCCAGCAGTCTTATATACAAATCGACAGGGGGCGTCGAGGAAAAACTGTTTTTT.